This entry concerns a single TCR beta chain. No antigen is known for it. CDR3 size: 13 residues. Between the trimmed V and J ends, which lost 2 bases and 7 bases, there was a span of 12 bases. This sample stems from a study of T cell repertoires in cytomegalovirus infection. At the level of the study: HLA-B-restricted CMV epitopes that are well studied, plus recently identified HLA-C-restricted ones, were used by the study. Study findings and constraints: HLA-C-restricted CMV clonotypes gave the most frequent clonotype in two of eight donors.

TCRdb re-called the reads with MiXCR, one entry per CDR3 protein. In the table there are 700,000 to 850,000 distinct CDR3 sequences, approximately 32% of which are singletons. This sample comprised cultured CD8+ T cells from PBMCs, obtained from culture after CMV antigen stimulation. The TCR comes from a human donor in good health (CMV status not recorded). Some clones in this sample may be carry-over from other donors' samples. The chain employs TRBV7-1 and TRBJ2-7; perhaps TRBD1 as D (5 bases). TRBV7-1 counts as an open reading frame of uncertain function. The CDR3 is CASSSIGQGEQYF. The CDR3 DNA sequence: TGTGCCAGCAGCTCAATAGGACAAGGGGAGCAGTACTTC.